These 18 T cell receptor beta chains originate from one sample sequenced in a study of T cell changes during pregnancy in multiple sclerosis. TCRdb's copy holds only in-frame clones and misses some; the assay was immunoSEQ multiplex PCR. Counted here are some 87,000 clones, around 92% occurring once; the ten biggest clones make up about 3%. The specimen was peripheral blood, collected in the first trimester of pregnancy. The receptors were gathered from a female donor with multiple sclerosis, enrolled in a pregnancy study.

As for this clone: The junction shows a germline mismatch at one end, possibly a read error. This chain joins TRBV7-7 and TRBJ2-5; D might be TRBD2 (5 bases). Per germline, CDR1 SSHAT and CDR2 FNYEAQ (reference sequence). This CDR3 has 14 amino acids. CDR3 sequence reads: CASSLVGGQETQYF. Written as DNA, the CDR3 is TGTGCTAGCAGCTTAGTTGGCGGGCAAGAGACCCAGTACTTC.

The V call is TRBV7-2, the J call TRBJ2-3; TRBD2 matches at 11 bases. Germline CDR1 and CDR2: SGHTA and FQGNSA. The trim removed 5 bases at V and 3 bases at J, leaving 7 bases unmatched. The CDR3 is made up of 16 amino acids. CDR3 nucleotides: TGTGCCAGCAGCCGCCTACTAGCGGGAGAGACAGATACGCAGTATTTT. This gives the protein CASSRLLAGETDTQYF.

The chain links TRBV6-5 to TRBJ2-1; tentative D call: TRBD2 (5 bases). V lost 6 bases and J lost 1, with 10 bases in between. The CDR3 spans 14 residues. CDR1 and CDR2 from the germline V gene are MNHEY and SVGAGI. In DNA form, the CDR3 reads TGTGCCAGCAGGGAGGTAGGGTCCTACAATGAGCAGTTCTTC. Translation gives CASREVGSYNEQFF.

This CDR3 is CASSLMTGLGAEQFF. The CDR3 bases are TGTGCCAGCAGCCTGATGACAGGGCTGGGAGCTGAGCAGTTCTTC. V usage is TRBV11-2 and J usage is TRBJ2-1; 7 nucleotides line up with TRBD1. Per the germline V gene, CDR1 is SGHAT and CDR2 is FQNNGV. The length of the CDR3 is 15 residues. Trimming removed 5 bases from V and 9 bases from J; junction bases left unmatched: 13.

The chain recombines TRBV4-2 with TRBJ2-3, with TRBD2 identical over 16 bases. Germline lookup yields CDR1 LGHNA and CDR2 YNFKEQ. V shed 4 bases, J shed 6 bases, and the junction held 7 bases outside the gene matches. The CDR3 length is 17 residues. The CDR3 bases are TGTGCCAGCAGCCCGGGGACTAGCGGGAGGGCCGCGGATACGCAGTATTTT. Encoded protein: CASSPGTSGRAADTQYF.

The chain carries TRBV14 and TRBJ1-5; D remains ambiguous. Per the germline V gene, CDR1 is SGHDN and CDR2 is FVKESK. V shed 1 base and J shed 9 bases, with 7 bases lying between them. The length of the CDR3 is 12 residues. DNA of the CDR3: TGTGCCAGCAGCCAAGGCCTCGGGCCCCAGCATTTT. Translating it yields CASSQGLGPQHF.

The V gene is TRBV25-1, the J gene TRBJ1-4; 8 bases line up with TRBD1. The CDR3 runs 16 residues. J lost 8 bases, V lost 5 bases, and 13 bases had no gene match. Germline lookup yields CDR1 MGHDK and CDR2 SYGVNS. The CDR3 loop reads CASSTSPDRVGEKLFF. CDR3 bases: TGTGCCAGCAGTACATCCCCGGACAGGGTAGGGGAAAAACTGTTTTTT. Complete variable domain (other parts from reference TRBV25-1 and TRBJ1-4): EADIYQTPRYLVIGTGKKITLECSQTMGHDKMYWYQQDPGMELHLIHYSYGVNSTEKGDLSSESTVSRIRTEHFPLTLESARPSHTSQYLCASSTSPDRVGEKLFFGSGTQLSVL.

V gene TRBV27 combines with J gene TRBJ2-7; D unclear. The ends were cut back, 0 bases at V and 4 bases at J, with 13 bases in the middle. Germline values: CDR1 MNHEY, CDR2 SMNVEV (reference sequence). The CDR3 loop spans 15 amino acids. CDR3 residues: CASSLSTLKIYEQYF. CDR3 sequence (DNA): TGTGCCAGCAGTTTATCGACACTGAAGATTTACGAGCAGTACTTC.

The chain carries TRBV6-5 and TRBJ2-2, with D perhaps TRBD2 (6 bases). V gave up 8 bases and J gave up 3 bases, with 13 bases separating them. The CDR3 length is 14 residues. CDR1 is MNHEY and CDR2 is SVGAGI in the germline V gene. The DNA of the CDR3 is TGTGCCAGCTGCCGGGGGTCGGACACCGGGGAGCTGTTTTTT. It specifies CASCRGSDTGELFF.

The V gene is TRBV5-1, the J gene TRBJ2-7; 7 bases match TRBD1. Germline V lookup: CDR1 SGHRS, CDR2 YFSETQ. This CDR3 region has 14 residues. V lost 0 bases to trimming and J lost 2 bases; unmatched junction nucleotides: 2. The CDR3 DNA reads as TGCGCCAGCAGCTTGGCGGGACAGACCTACGAGCAGTACTTC. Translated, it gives CASSLAGQTYEQYF.

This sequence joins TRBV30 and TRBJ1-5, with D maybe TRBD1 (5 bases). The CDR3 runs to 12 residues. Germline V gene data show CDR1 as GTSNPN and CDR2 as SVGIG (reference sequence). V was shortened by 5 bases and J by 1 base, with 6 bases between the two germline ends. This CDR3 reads CAWAGSNQPQHF. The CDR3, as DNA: TGTGCCTGGGCAGGGAGCAATCAGCCCCAGCATTTT.

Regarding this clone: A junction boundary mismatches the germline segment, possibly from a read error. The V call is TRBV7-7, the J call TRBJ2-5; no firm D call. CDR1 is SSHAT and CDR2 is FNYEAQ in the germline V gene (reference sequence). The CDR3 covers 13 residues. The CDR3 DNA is TGTGCTAGCAGCGCGAACGTGATGGAGACCCAGTACTTC. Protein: CASSANVMETQYF. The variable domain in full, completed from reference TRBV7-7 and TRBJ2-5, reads GAGVSQSPRYKVTKRGQDVTLRCDPISSHATLYWYQQALGQGPEFLTYFNYEAQPDKSGLPSDRFSAERPEGSISTLTIQRTEQRDSAMYRCASSANVMETQYFGPGTRLLVL.

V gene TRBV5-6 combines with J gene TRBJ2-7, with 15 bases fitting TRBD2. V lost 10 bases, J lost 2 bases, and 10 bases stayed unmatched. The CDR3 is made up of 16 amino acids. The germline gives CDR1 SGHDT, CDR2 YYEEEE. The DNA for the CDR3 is TGTGCCCCCCCCGGGACTAGCGGGAGGCGCGCCTACGAGCAGTACTTC. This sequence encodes CAPPGTSGRRAYEQYF. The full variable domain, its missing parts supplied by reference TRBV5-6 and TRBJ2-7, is DAGVTQSPTHLIKTRGQQVTLRCSPKSGHDTVSWYQQALGQGPQFIFQYYEEEERQRGNFPDRFSGHQFPNYSSELNVNALLLGDSALYLCAPPGTSGRRAYEQYFGPGTRLTVT.

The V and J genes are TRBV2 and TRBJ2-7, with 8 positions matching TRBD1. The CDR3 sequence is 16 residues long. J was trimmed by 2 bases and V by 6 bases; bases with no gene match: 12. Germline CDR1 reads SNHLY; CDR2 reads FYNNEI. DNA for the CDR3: TGTGCCAGCAGGGGGACCGGGACAGGCTACGCCTACGAGCAGTACTTC. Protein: CASRGTGTGYAYEQYF.

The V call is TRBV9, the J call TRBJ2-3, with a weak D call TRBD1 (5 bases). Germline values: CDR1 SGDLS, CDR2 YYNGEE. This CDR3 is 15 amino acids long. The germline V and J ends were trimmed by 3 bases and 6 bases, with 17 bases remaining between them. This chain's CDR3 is CASSAQGTHADTQYF. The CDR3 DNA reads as TGTGCCAGCAGCGCGCAGGGTACCCACGCGGATACGCAGTATTTT.

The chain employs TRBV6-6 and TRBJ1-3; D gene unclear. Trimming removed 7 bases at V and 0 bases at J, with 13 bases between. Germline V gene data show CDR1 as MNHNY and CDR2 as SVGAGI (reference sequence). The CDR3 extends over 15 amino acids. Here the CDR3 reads CASILQSSSGNTIYF. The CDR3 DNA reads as TGTGCCAGCATTCTACAGAGTAGCTCTGGAAACACCATATATTTT.

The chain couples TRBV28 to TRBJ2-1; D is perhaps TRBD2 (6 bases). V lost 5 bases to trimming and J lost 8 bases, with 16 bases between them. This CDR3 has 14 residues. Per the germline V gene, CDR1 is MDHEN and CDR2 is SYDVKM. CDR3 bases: TGTGCCAGCAGTCTCCACCCTAGCGCCGATGAGCAGTTCTTC. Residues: CASSLHPSADEQFF.

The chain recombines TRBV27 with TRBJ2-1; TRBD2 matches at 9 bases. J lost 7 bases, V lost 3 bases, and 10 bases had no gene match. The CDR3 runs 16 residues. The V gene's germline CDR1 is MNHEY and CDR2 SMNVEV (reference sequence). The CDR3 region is CASSFLVSGSDNEQFF. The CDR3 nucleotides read TGTGCCAGCAGTTTTCTAGTTAGCGGGAGTGATAATGAGCAGTTCTTC.